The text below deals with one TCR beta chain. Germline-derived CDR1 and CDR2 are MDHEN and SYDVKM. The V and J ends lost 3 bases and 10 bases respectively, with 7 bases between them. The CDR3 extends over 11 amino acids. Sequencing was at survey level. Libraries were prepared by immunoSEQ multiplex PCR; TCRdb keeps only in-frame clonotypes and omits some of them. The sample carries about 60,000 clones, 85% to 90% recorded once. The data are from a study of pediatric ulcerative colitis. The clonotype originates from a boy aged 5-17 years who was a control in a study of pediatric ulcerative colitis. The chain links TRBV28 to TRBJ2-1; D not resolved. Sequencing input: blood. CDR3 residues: CASSFSSEQFF. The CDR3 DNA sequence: TGTGCCAGCAGTTTTTCCAGCGAGCAGTTCTTC.